This TCR beta chain was sequenced in a study of blood T cell repertoires in COVID-19. About the research overall: T cells, B-cell-depleted T cells, or PBMCs provided the cDNA or gDNA that served as material.

CDR1 is LNHDA, CDR2 SQIVND, per germline (reference sequence). This CDR3 has 15 residues. V trimming: 5 bases; J trimming: 2 bases; junction bases outside the gene matches: 8. This clone was seen a single time. Authors' data handling: How many nucleated cells were present was estimated from reference gene primer amplification. The method was immunoSEQ multiplex PCR; TCRdb's version includes in-frame clones alone and lacks a portion of them. That table supplies the V and J calls and clone size; D and trimming were determined from the DNA. The sample lists more than 6,500 clones, around 91% occurring once.

This sequence joins TRBV19 and TRBJ2-7; TRBD2 aligns across 8 bases. The sample taken for sequencing was peripheral blood. This TCR was sampled from an elderly man with active COVID-19. The CDR3 sequence: CASSEASGSPYEQYF. CDR3 DNA: TGTGCCAGTAGTGAGGCTAGCGGGTCCCCCTACGAGCAGTACTTC.